The T cell receptor beta chain under discussion was sequenced for a study of circulating CD8 cells and anti-PD-1 response in melanoma. From live CD3+CD8+TCRalphabeta+ cells, four PD-1 and/or TIGIT subsets were sorted. Each library started from about 15 ng of total RNA using the QIAseq Immune Repertoire TCR panel. Using its own MiXCR run on the reads, TCRdb lists one record per CDR3 protein. The sample has approximately 460 distinct CDR3 sequences; about 13% are singletons. By share, this clonotype ranks as medium-sized. Germline assignment: CDR1 SGDLS and CDR2 YYNGEE. V shed 0 bases, J shed 7 bases, and the junction held 12 bases outside the gene matches. The CDR3 covers 17 residues.

This rearrangement joins TRBV9 to TRBJ2-1, with TRBD2 matching over 8 bases. The TCR originated in a human donor with melanoma. Here the sequenced sample was CD8+ T cells from PBMCs, taken at baseline or after one month of anti-PD-1 therapy (not recorded which). CDR3 region: CASSVGAGGGSLNEQFF. The CDR3 DNA reads as TGTGCCAGCAGCGTAGGGGCCGGCGGGGGGTCTCTGAATGAGCAGTTCTTC.